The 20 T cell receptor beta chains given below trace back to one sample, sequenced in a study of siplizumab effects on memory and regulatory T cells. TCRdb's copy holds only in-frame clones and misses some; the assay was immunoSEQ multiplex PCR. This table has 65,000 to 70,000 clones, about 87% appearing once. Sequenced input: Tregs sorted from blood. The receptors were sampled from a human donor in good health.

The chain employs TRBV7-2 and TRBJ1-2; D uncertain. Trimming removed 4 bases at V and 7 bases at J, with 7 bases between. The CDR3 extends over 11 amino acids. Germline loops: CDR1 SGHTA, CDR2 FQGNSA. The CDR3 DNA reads TGTGCCAGCAGCTCGATGGGTGGCTACACCTTC. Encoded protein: CASSSMGGYTF.

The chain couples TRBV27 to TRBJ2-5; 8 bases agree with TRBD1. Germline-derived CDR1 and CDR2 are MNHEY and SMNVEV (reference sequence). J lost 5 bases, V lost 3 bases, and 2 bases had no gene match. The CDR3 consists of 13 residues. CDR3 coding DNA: TGTGCCAGCAGTTTCCGACAGGGGGAGACCCAGTACTTC. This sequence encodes CASSFRQGETQYF.

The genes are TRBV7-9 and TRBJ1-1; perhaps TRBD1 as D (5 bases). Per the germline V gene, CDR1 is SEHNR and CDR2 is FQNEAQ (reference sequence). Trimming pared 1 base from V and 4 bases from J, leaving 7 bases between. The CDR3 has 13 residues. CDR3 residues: CASSLEGRTEAFF. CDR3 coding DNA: TGTGCCAGCAGCTTAGAGGGGCGCACTGAAGCTTTCTTT.

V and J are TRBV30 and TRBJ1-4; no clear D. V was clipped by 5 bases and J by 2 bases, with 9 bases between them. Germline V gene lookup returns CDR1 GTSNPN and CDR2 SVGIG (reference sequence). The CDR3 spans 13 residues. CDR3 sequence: CAWARGTNEKLFF. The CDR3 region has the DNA TGTGCCTGGGCACGAGGGACTAATGAAAAACTGTTTTTT.

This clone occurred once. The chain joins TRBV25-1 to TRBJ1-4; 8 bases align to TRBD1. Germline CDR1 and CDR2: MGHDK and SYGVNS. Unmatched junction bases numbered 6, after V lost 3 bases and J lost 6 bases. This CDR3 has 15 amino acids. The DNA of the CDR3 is TGTGCCAGCAGTGACCCAGGGGGCCCGGATGAAAAACTGTTTTTT. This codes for CASSDPGGPDEKLFF.

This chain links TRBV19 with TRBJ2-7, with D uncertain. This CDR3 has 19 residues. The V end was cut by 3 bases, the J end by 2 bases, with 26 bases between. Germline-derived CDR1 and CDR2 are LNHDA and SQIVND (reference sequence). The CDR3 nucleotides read TGTGCCAGTAGTATCCACTCCGGATCTCTCGCCAGATTCGCCTACGAGCAGTACTTC. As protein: CASSIHSGSLARFAYEQYF. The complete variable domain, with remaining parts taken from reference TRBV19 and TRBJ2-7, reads DGGITQSPKYLFRKEGQNVTLSCEQNLNHDAMYWYRQDPGQGLRLIYYSQIVNDFQKGDIAEGYSVSREKKESFPLTVTSAQKNPTAFYLCASSIHSGSLARFAYEQYFGPGTRLTVT.

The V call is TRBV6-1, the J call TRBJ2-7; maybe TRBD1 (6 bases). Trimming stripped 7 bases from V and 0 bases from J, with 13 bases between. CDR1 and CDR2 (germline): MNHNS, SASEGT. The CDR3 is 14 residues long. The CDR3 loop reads CASKDSFSSYEQYF. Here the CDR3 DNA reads TGTGCCAGCAAGGACAGCTTCAGCTCCTACGAGCAGTACTTC.

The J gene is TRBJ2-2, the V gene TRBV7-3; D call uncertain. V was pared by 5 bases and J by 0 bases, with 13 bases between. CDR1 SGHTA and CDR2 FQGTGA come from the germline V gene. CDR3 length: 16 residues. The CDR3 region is CASSKGRRSNTGELFF. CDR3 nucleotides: TGTGCCAGCAGCAAAGGCCGACGCTCGAACACCGGGGAGCTGTTTTTT.

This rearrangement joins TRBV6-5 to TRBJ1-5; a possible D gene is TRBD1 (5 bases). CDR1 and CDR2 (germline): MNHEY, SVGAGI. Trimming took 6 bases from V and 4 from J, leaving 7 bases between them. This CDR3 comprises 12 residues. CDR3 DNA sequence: TGTGCCAGCAGCCAGGGAAATCAGCCCCAGCATTTT. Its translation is CASSQGNQPQHF.

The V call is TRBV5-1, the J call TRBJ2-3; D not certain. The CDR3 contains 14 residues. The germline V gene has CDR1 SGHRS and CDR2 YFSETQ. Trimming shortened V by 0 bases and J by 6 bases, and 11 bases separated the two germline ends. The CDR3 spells CASSLGAVQDTQYF. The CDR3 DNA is TGCGCCAGCAGCTTGGGTGCGGTCCAGGATACGCAGTATTTT. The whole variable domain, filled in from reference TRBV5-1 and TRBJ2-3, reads KAGVTQTPRYLIKTRGQQVTLSCSPISGHRSVSWYQQTPGQGLQFLFEYFSETQRNKGNFPGRFSGRQFSNSRSEMNVSTLELGDSALYLCASSLGAVQDTQYFGPGTRLTVL.

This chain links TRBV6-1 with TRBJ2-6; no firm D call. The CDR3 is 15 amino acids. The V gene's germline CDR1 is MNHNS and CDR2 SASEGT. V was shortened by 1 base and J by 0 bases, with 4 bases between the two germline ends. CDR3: CASSEDSSGANVLTF. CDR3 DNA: TGTGCCAGCAGTGAAGACAGCTCTGGGGCCAACGTCCTGACTTTC.

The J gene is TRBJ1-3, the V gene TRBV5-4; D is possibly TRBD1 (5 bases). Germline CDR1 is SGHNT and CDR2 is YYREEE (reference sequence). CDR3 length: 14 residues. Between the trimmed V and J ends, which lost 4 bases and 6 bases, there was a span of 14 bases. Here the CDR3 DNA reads TGTGCCAGCAGCGTCCGGGACCTTCCAAACACCATATATTTT. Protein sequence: CASSVRDLPNTIYF.

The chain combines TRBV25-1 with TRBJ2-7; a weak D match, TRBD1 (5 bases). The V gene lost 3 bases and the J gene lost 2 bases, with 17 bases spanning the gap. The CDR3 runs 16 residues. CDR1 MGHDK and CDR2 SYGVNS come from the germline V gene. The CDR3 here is CASSESWKGPPYEQYF. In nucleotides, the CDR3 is TGTGCCAGCAGTGAGTCTTGGAAGGGGCCTCCCTACGAGCAGTACTTC.

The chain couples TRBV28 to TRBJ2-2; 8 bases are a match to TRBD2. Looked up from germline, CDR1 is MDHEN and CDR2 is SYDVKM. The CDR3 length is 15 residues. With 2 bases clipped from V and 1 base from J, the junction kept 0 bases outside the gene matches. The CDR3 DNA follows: TGTGCCAGCAGTTTAGCGGGAGGGAACACCGGGGAGCTGTTTTTT. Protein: CASSLAGGNTGELFF.

This CDR3 reads CASSLPGFDTDTQYF. CDR3 sequence (DNA): TGTGCCAGCAGCTTACCGGGATTCGACACAGATACGCAGTATTTT. The chain uses TRBV7-9 and TRBJ2-3; a possible D gene is TRBD2 (5 bases). Trimming removed 2 bases from V and 2 bases from J, with 11 bases in between. Germline V gene data show CDR1 as SEHNR and CDR2 as FQNEAQ (reference sequence). The CDR3 is 15 residues long.

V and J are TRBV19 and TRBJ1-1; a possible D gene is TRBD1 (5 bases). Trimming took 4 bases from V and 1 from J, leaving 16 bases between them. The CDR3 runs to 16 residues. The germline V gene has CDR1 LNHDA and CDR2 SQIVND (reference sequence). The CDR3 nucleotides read TGTGCCAGTAGTACTAGCTCAGGGTGGGGGAACACTGAAGCTTTCTTT. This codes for CASSTSSGWGNTEAFF.

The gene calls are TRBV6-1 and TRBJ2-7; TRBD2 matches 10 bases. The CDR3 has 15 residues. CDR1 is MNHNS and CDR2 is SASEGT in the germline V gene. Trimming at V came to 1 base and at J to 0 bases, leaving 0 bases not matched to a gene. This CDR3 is CASSEGTSGSYEQYF. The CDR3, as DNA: TGTGCCAGCAGTGAAGGGACTAGCGGCTCCTACGAGCAGTACTTC.

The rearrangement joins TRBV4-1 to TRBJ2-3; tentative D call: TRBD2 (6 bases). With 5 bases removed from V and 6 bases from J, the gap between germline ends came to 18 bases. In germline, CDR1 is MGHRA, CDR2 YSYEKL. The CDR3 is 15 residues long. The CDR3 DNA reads TGCGCCAGCAGCAAGGGGCCGGGAGTTGGGGATACGCAGTATTTT. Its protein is CASSKGPGVGDTQYF.

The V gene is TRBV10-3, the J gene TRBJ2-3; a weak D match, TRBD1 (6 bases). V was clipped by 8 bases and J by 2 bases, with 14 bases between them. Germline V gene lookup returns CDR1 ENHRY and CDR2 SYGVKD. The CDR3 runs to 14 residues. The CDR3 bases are TGTGCCATCTCCACAGGGTGGAACACAGATACGCAGTATTTT. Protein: CAISTGWNTDTQYF.

This chain's CDR3 is CASSIQWGNTEAFF. CDR3 nucleotides: TGTGCCAGCAGTATCCAATGGGGGAACACTGAAGCTTTCTTT. This chain joins TRBV27 and TRBJ1-1, with D hard to call. Germline V gene sequence: CDR1 MNHEY, CDR2 SMNVEV (reference sequence). V was shortened by 5 bases and J by 1 base, with 11 bases between the two germline ends. There are 14 residues in the CDR3.